This T cell receptor (beta chain) was found in a study of blood T cell repertoires in COVID-19. Whole-study context: Acute and convalescent COVID-19 specimens originated in the United States, Italy and Spain.

Germline assignment: CDR1 SEHNR and CDR2 FQNEAQ (reference sequence). CDR3 length equals 16 residues. Trimming removed 3 bases at V and 8 bases at J, with 17 bases between. As processed by the authors: For nucleated cells, counts were estimated from reference gene primer amplification. The protocol was immunoSEQ multiplex PCR, while the TCRdb copy is restricted to in-frame clones and leaves out a portion. Clone size and the V and J calls come from that table; the DNA yielded D and trimming. The repertoire holds fewer than 400,000 clones, with around nine tenths as singletons. The sequenced material came from PBMCs or T cells enriched from blood (not recorded which). V and J are TRBV7-9 and TRBJ1-6; D may be TRBD1 (5 bases). The source is a woman between 45 and 60 years old who had recovered from COVID-19. The CDR3 here is CASSFRLGTGDSPLHF. In DNA, the CDR3 is TGTGCCAGCAGCTTCCGCTTGGGGACGGGGGATTCACCCCTCCACTTT. Full variable domain (outside the CDR3, taken from reference TRBV7-9 and TRBJ1-6): DTGVSQNPRHKITKRGQNVTFRCDPISEHNRLYWYRQTLGQGPEFLTYFQNEAQLEKSRLLSDRFSAERPKGSFSTLEIQRTEQGDSAMYLCASSFRLGTGDSPLHFGNGTRLTVT.